A single sample is the source of the 32 T cell receptor beta chains below, sequenced in a study of cytomegalovirus exposure and HLA in healthy donors. 13 Jbeta primers and 60 Vbeta primers were used for the PCR. Repertoires were generated with immunoSEQ multiplex PCR, while TCRdb's copy carries only in-frame clones and drops some. This table has some 140,000 clones, less than 80% appearing once. The specimen was PBMCs. The receptors come from a man younger than 45 in good health and CMV-seronegative.

V gene TRBV2 combines with J gene TRBJ1-2; a possible D gene is TRBD1 (6 bases). With 4 bases removed from V and 2 bases from J, the gap between germline ends came to 8 bases. CDR1 is SNHLY, CDR2 FYNNEI, per germline. This CDR3 spans 13 amino acids. CDR3 protein: CASSGTENYGYTF. DNA for the CDR3: TGTGCCAGCAGTGGGACAGAGAACTATGGCTACACCTTC.

V and J are TRBV5-1 and TRBJ2-1, with 13 bases that match TRBD2. The CDR3 is 16 residues long. The ends lost 4 bases at V and 6 bases at J; junction bases unmatched: 7. CDR1 and CDR2 (germline): SGHRS, YFSETQ. CDR3 bases: TGCGCCAGCAGCGCCTCACTAGCGGGGGGGCTCAATGAGCAGTTCTTC. Translation: CASSASLAGGLNEQFF.

This clone was counted only a few times. The V gene is TRBV5-8, the J gene TRBJ2-1; no clear D. There are 12 residues in the CDR3. Germline V gene sequence: CDR1 SGHTS, CDR2 YDEGEE. V was clipped by 2 bases and J by 4 bases, with 4 bases between them. The CDR3 DNA is TGTGCCAGCAGCTTTCGTTACAATGAGCAGTTCTTC. It is translated as CASSFRYNEQFF.

The gene calls are TRBV28 and TRBJ2-7, with D possibly being TRBD1 (5 bases). Trimming shortened V by 5 bases and J by 5 bases, and 19 bases separated the two germline ends. The CDR3 sequence is 15 residues long. The germline gives CDR1 MDHEN, CDR2 SYDVKM. In nucleotides, the CDR3 is TGTGCCAGCAGTCATCAGGTCTTCAGGGATGACGAGCAGTACTTC. Its protein product is CASSHQVFRDDEQYF.

The V and J genes are TRBV27 and TRBJ2-2, with D possibly being TRBD2 (5 bases). The germline V gene encodes CDR1 MNHEY and CDR2 SMNVEV (reference sequence). Trimming removed 6 bases from V and 7 bases from J, with 15 bases in between. The CDR3 spans 14 residues. The CDR3: CASSRSVAGGELFF. CDR3 nucleotide sequence: TGTGCCAGCAGCCGGTCTGTCGCGGGCGGGGAGCTGTTTTTT.

V is TRBV18 and J is TRBJ1-2; D is unresolved. The V end lost 3 bases, the J end lost 3 bases, and 8 bases lay between the germline ends. The CDR3 contains 13 residues. Germline-derived CDR1 and CDR2 are KGHSH and LQKENI. CDR3 nucleotides: TGTGCCAGCTCACCCGGGAAGGACTATGGCTACACCTTC. Its protein product is CASSPGKDYGYTF.

This sequence joins TRBV6-5 and TRBJ2-2; perhaps TRBD1 as D (5 bases). Germline-derived CDR1 and CDR2 are MNHEY and SVGAGI. V was pared by 6 bases and J by 8 bases, with 10 bases between. CDR3 size: 12 residues. CDR3 coding DNA: TGTGCCAGCAGCCTCAGACAGGGGGAGCTGTTTTTT. This codes for CASSLRQGELFF.

The rearrangement links TRBV7-3 to TRBJ2-5, with 14 positions matching TRBD2. Trimming at V came to 5 bases and at J to 5 bases, leaving 4 bases not matched to a gene. This CDR3 spans 15 amino acids. CDR1 is SGHTA, CDR2 FQGTGA, per germline. The CDR3 region has the DNA TGTGCCAGCAGCCCGACTAGCGGGGGGGTGGAGACCCAGTACTTC. It is translated as CASSPTSGGVETQYF.

The chain recombines TRBV6-5 with TRBJ1-2; D gene ambiguous. V lost 6 bases, J lost 2 bases, and 13 bases lay in between. This CDR3 region has 14 residues. CDR1 and CDR2 (germline): MNHEY, SVGAGI. The CDR3 sequence: CASSPTAANYGYTF. In nucleotides, the CDR3 is TGTGCCAGCAGCCCAACGGCGGCCAACTATGGCTACACCTTC.

This clone was seen a single time. The chain couples TRBV19 to TRBJ1-1, with unresolved D. Trimming pared 4 bases from V and 2 bases from J, leaving 11 bases between. Germline V gene sequence: CDR1 LNHDA, CDR2 SQIVND (reference sequence). The CDR3 spans 14 residues. The CDR3 is CASSTGSTNTEAFF. In DNA, the CDR3 is TGTGCCAGTAGTACCGGCTCGACTAACACTGAAGCTTTCTTT. The full variable domain, in which reference TRBV19 and TRBJ1-1 provide the parts outside the CDR3, is DGGITQSPKYLFRKEGQNVTLSCEQNLNHDAMYWYRQDPGQGLRLIYYSQIVNDFQKGDIAEGYSVSREKKESFPLTVTSAQKNPTAFYLCASSTGSTNTEAFFGQGTRLTVV.

This chain links TRBV6-1 with TRBJ2-5, with TRBD2 matching 9 bases. V trimming: 2 bases; J trimming: 1 base; junction bases outside the gene matches: 2. The CDR3 runs 15 residues. Per the germline V gene, CDR1 is MNHNS and CDR2 is SASEGT. This chain's CDR3 is CASSEMRGGQETQYF. The CDR3 DNA follows: TGTGCCAGCAGTGAAATGCGGGGGGGCCAAGAGACCCAGTACTTC.

Only a few counts were recorded for this clone. This chain connects TRBV19 to TRBJ1-1; no clear D gene. This CDR3 is built from 13 residues. Trimming removed 9 bases at V and 3 bases at J, with 14 bases between. Per the germline V gene, CDR1 is LNHDA and CDR2 is SQIVND (reference sequence). In nucleotides, the CDR3 is TGTGCCAGCCGGGAGGGCAGAGACACTGAAGCTTTCTTT. Amino acids: CASREGRDTEAFF.

The rearrangement uses TRBV6-1 and TRBJ2-6, with 7 bases aligning to TRBD1. CDR1 MNHNS and CDR2 SASEGT come from the germline V gene. Germline trimming cut 3 bases from V and 3 bases from J; bases unmatched to any gene: 2. CDR3 length equals 15 residues. Here the CDR3 reads CASSDRGIGANVLTF. CDR3 bases: TGTGCCAGCAGTGACAGGGGGATTGGGGCCAACGTCCTGACTTTC.

This sequence joins TRBV9 and TRBJ2-7, with 10 positions matching TRBD1. V was clipped by 4 bases and J by 2 bases; unmatched bases: 6. Per germline, CDR1 SGDLS and CDR2 YYNGEE. The CDR3 length is 15 residues. CDR3 residues: CASSPETGGAYEQYF. CDR3 DNA sequence: TGTGCCAGCAGCCCCGAGACAGGGGGCGCCTACGAGCAGTACTTC. Variable domain in full (rest from reference TRBV9 and TRBJ2-7): DSGVTQTPKHLITATGQRVTLRCSPRSGDLSVYWYQQSLDQGLQFLIQYYNGEERAKGNILERFSAQQFPDLHSELNLSSLELGDSALYFCASSPETGGAYEQYFGPGTRLTVT.

Comment on this clone: One junction end disagrees with the germline gene, perhaps due to a read error. This sequence joins TRBV2 and TRBJ1-2, with D maybe TRBD1 (6 bases). The CDR3 sequence is 12 residues long. CDR1 is SNHLY and CDR2 is FYNNEI in the germline V gene. The CDR3 DNA sequence: TGTGCCAGCCCACAGGGACACTATGGCTACCCCTTC. Its translation is CASPQGHYGYPF. Full variable domain (missing parts from reference TRBV2 and TRBJ1-2): EPEVTQTPSHQVTQMGQEVILRCVPISNHLYFYWYRQILGQKVEFLVSFYNNEISEKSEIFDDQFSVERPDGSNFTLKIRSTKLEDSAMYFCASPQGHYGYPFGSGTRLTVV.

The chain has TRBV9 and TRBJ2-2, with D maybe TRBD2 (5 bases). Germline lookup yields CDR1 SGDLS and CDR2 YYNGEE. The CDR3 runs to 15 residues. Trimming cost V 4 bases and J 6 bases, with 16 bases left between them. CDR3 coding DNA: TGTGCCAGCAGCCCGAGGGTAGGTGTCGCCGGGGAGCTGTTTTTT. Translation: CASSPRVGVAGELFF.

This sequence joins TRBV11-2 and TRBJ2-7; D unclear. Trimming took 8 bases from V and 0 from J, leaving 14 bases between them. CDR3 length: 14 amino acids. Germline loops: CDR1 SGHAT, CDR2 FQNNGV. CDR3 amino acids: CASAPILSSYEQYF. In nucleotides, the CDR3 is TGTGCCAGCGCACCGATCCTCAGCTCCTACGAGCAGTACTTC.

The chain employs TRBV5-1 and TRBJ2-7; 7 positions match TRBD2. V lost 0 bases, J lost 2 bases, and 5 bases stayed unmatched. The CDR3 length is 15 residues. Germline V CDR1 and CDR2: SGHRS, YFSETQ. This CDR3 is CASSLERGYAYEQYF. CDR3 in DNA: TGCGCCAGCAGCTTGGAGCGGGGTTACGCCTACGAGCAGTACTTC.

This chain connects TRBV6-1 to TRBJ2-7; D perhaps matches TRBD1 (6 bases). The germline CDR1 and CDR2 sequences are MNHNS and SASEGT. The CDR3 runs to 15 residues. Trimming removed 4 bases at V and 4 bases at J, with 17 bases between. The CDR3 nucleotides are TGTGCCAGCAGTGTGTCAGGGGCTAGCCTATACGAGCAGTACTTC. It yields the protein CASSVSGASLYEQYF.

The V and J genes are TRBV4-2 and TRBJ2-1; TRBD2 might be the D (6 bases). Germline CDR1 LGHNA, CDR2 YNFKEQ. V was cut by 2 bases and J by 2 bases, with 10 bases left in between. The CDR3 covers 15 residues. CDR3 in DNA: TGTGCCAGCAGCCAATCGCGGGGTACCTACAATGAGCAGTTCTTC. Translation gives CASSQSRGTYNEQFF.

The chain links TRBV10-3 to TRBJ2-6; TRBD1 might be the D (6 bases). With 2 bases removed from V and 2 bases from J, the gap between germline ends came to 10 bases. Germline CDR1 is ENHRY and CDR2 is SYGVKD. The CDR3 spans 16 residues. CDR3 region: CAISEGRGAGANVLTF. CDR3 DNA: TGTGCCATCAGTGAGGGCAGGGGAGCTGGGGCCAACGTCCTGACTTTC.

The V gene is TRBV7-9, the J gene TRBJ2-7; TRBD1 aligns across 8 bases. Trimming removed 6 bases from V and 1 base from J; junction bases left unmatched: 11. Germline V gene data show CDR1 as SEHNR and CDR2 as FQNEAQ (reference sequence). The CDR3 consists of 16 residues. CDR3 region: CASRPTGTGPSYEQYF. In DNA form, the CDR3 reads TGTGCCAGCAGGCCGACCGGGACAGGACCTTCCTACGAGCAGTACTTC.

V and J are TRBV28 and TRBJ1-2; D unresolved. V shed 6 bases and J shed 4 bases, with 18 bases lying between them. This CDR3 has 15 residues. Germline CDR1 MDHEN, CDR2 SYDVKM. The CDR3 sequence is CASSSTLRPGYGYTF. CDR3 sequence (DNA): TGTGCCAGCAGCTCTACTTTACGCCCTGGCTATGGCTACACCTTC.

V gene TRBV5-4 combines with J gene TRBJ2-7, with unresolved D. CDR3 length equals 15 residues. The germline V and J ends were trimmed by 0 bases and 0 bases, with 10 bases remaining between them. Germline CDR1 reads SGHNT; CDR2 reads YYREEE (reference sequence). Written as DNA, the CDR3 is TGTGCCAGCAGCTTGGACCAGGCGAGCTCCTACGAGCAGTACTTC. It specifies CASSLDQASSYEQYF. The whole variable domain, remainder taken from reference TRBV5-4 and TRBJ2-7, is ETGVTQSPTHLIKTRGQQVTLRCSSQSGHNTVSWYQQALGQGPQFIFQYYREEENGRGNFPPRFSGLQFPNYSSELNVNALELDDSALYLCASSLDQASSYEQYFGPGTRLTVT.

The chain combines TRBV4-2 with TRBJ2-1; 7 nucleotides align to TRBD2. The junction had 3 bases not matched to a gene; V was cut back by 1 base and J by 0 bases. This CDR3 has 16 amino acids. The germline V gene has CDR1 LGHNA and CDR2 YNFKEQ. The CDR3 region is CASSQGRGGSYNEQFF. CDR3 in DNA: TGTGCCAGCAGCCAAGGGCGCGGGGGCTCCTACAATGAGCAGTTCTTC.

The rearrangement joins TRBV6-6 to TRBJ2-7; 7 bases match TRBD1. Germline CDR1 is MNHNY and CDR2 is SVGAGI (reference sequence). The CDR3 runs to 15 residues. The J segment lost 0 bases and the V segment lost 4 bases, leaving 6 bases of the junction unmatched. The CDR3, as DNA: TGTGCCAGCAGTTCCCCGGGACAGCCCTCCTACGAGCAGTACTTC. Protein: CASSSPGQPSYEQYF.

V gene TRBV7-9 combines with J gene TRBJ2-7; no reliable D call. Trimming cost V 5 bases and J 6 bases, with 17 bases left between them. CDR3 length: 14 amino acids. Germline CDR1 SEHNR, CDR2 FQNEAQ (reference sequence). The CDR3 sequence is CASSRRRGSPEQYF. The DNA of the CDR3 is TGTGCCAGCAGCCGGCGAAGAGGTTCTCCCGAGCAGTACTTC.

Points on this clone: The junction departs from germline at one end; a sequencing error may be responsible. The CDR3 nucleotides read TGTGCCAGCAGTGAAGTGGGCAATTCACCCCTCAACTTT. Translated: CASSEVGNSPLNF. The V call is TRBV25-1, the J call TRBJ1-6; D call uncertain. The CDR3 spans 13 residues. The germline CDR1 and CDR2 sequences are MGHDK and SYGVNS.

In its sample, this clone was seen a few times. The CDR3 here is CASSGTGGPGELFF. Written as DNA, the CDR3 is TGTGCCAGCAGTGGGACAGGTGGGCCCGGGGAGCTGTTTTTT. V and J are TRBV27 and TRBJ2-2; 8 bases line up with TRBD1. J gave up 6 bases and V 5 bases, and 5 bases lay outside the gene matches. The CDR3 runs 14 residues. Germline CDR1 and CDR2: MNHEY and SMNVEV (reference sequence).

CDR3 protein: CASSIAWSSYEQYF. Written as DNA, the CDR3 is TGTGCCAGTAGTATAGCCTGGAGCTCCTACGAGCAGTACTTC. The rearrangement uses TRBV19 and TRBJ2-7; D uncertain. V lost 1 base and J 0 bases, leaving 7 bases between the germline ends. This CDR3 is built from 14 residues. Germline values: CDR1 LNHDA, CDR2 SQIVND (reference sequence). The complete variable domain, with remaining parts taken from reference TRBV19 and TRBJ2-7, reads DGGITQSPKYLFRKEGQNVTLSCEQNLNHDAMYWYRQDPGQGLRLIYYSQIVNDFQKGDIAEGYSVSREKKESFPLTVTSAQKNPTAFYLCASSIAWSSYEQYFGPGTRLTVT.

The genes are TRBV4-3 and TRBJ2-3; 9 nucleotides line up with TRBD2. Germline CDR1 reads LGHNA; CDR2 reads YSLEER. Trimming cost V 0 bases and J 5 bases; bases outside gene matches: 12. The CDR3 sequence is 18 residues long. The CDR3 here is CASSQDAGSGGPLDTQYF. CDR3 nucleotide sequence: TGCGCCAGCAGCCAAGATGCGGGCAGCGGGGGGCCCTTAGATACGCAGTATTTT.

The chain joins TRBV7-2 to TRBJ1-1; TRBD1 aligns across 9 bases. Per germline, CDR1 SGHTA and CDR2 FQGNSA. V dropped 5 bases and J dropped 12; count of bases not matched to a gene: 13. The CDR3 consists of 14 residues. CDR3 coding DNA: TGTGCCAGCAGCGTCCGGACAGGGGCGCCCCCGACTTTCTTT. It encodes CASSVRTGAPPTFF.